These T cell receptor beta chains were read from a single sample in a study of response to subunit inactivated influenza vaccine. TCRdb re-analysed the RT-PCR reads in MiXCR, keeping a single row per CDR3 protein. The sample carries approximately 480,000 distinct CDR3 sequences, approximately 11% recorded once. The specimen comprised PBMCs from blood, sampled roughly 45 days after vaccination. The receptors shown here come from a man over 45 who received an inactivated influenza vaccine. Each CDR3 is given with its conserved first and last residue. The D gene is left open where the match is weak. Some rows have no size entry. The others give once, few or many, or a class for an expanded clone.

TRBV5-1	.	TRBJ2-3	15	TRBD1	TGCGCCAGCAGCTCAGCAGGGGGTAGCACAGATACGCAGTATTTT	CASSSAGGSTDTQYF
TRBV5-1	many	TRBJ2-7	14	.	TGCGCCAGCAGCTTGGAACGGATCTCCTACGAGCAGTACTTC	CASSLERISYEQYF
TRBV4-1	.	TRBJ1-6	14	.	TGCGCCAGCAGCCAATACCGTGCTAATTCACCCCTCCACTTT	CASSQYRANSPLHF
TRBV12-3/TRBV12-4	.	TRBJ1-2	14	TRBD1	TGTGCCAGCAGTAGACAGGGGGCGGGCTATGGCTACACCTTC	CASSRQGAGYGYTF
TRBV29-1	many	TRBJ1-1	13	TRBD1	TGCAGCGTGGACGGACAGGGCGGCACTGAAGCTTTCTTT	CSVDGQGGTEAFF
TRBV11-2	.	TRBJ2-7	15	TRBD2	TGTGCCAGCAGCCGACTAGCGGGGGACTCCTACGAGCAGTACTTC	CASSRLAGDSYEQYF
TRBV20-1	many	TRBJ1-1	14	TRBD1	TGCAGTGCTACGGGACAGGGGGCCGTTACTGAAGCTTTCTTT	CSATGQGAVTEAFF
TRBV5-1	many	TRBJ2-1	13	.	TGCGCCAGCAGCTTGGATGGGGAGCGTGAGCAGTTCTTC	CASSLDGEREQFF
TRBV20-1	.	TRBJ1-6	16	.	TGCTGCGCTAGAGATCTCGCGGGGGGTGATAATTCACCCCTCCACTTT	CCARDLAGGDNSPLHF
TRBV15	few	TRBJ2-1	15	TRBD2	TGTGCCACCAGCTCGGGACTAGCGGGCAGCAATGAGCAGTTCTTC	CATSSGLAGSNEQFF
TRBV24-1	many	TRBJ1-2	14	.	TGTGCCACCAGTGATCAAAGGACGGAGTATGGCTACACCTTC	CATSDQRTEYGYTF
TRBV4-2	.	TRBJ2-5	15	.	TGTGCCAGCAGCCACCGACTAGGAATTGAGGAGACCCAGTACTTC	CASSHRLGIEETQYF
TRBV2	.	TRBJ1-1	12	.	TGTGCCAGCGTGGGGGGCTGGGCCCAAGCTTTCTTT	CASVGGWAQAFF
TRBV7-2	few	TRBJ2-3	18	TRBD2	TGTGCCAGCAGCTTAGCCCAGCTAGCGGGGGGAATCACAGATACGCAGTATTTT	CASSLAQLAGGITDTQYF
TRBV5-4	few	TRBJ2-3	17	TRBD2	TGTGCCAGCAGCGGAACCGGAGCGGGAGGAACCACAGATACGCAGTATTTT	CASSGTGAGGTTDTQYF
TRBV3-1	.	TRBJ2-3	14	TRBD1	TGTGCCAGCAGCGCTTCTGGGACAGGGAAACCGCAGTATTTT	CASSASGTGKPQYF
TRBV28	.	TRBJ2-1	14	.	TGTGCCAGCAGTTTACGGGGTAGCGTCAATGAGCAGTTCTTC	CASSLRGSVNEQFF
TRBV4-1	.	TRBJ2-3	12	.	TGCGCCAGCAGCTCCCGGCGGGGCGTGCAGTATTTT	CASSSRRGVQYF
TRBV12-3/TRBV12-4	.	TRBJ2-3	13	.	TGTGCCAGCAGTGCCTTAACCAAATATACGCAGTATTTT	CASSALTKYTQYF
TRBV20-1	.	TRBJ2-3	15	.	TGCAGTGCTAGAGGGCTAGCGAGGATCACAGATACGCAGTATTTT	CSARGLARITDTQYF
TRBV10-3	.	TRBJ2-5	16	TRBD2	TGTGCCATCAGTGGACTAGCGGGGGGTTTACAAGAGACCCAGTACTTC	CAISGLAGGLQETQYF
TRBV4-2	few	TRBJ2-5	16	.	TGTGCCAGCAGCCAGCCCAAAAGGGGCAGCCAAGAGACCCAGTACTTC	CASSQPKRGSQETQYF
TRBV15	.	TRBJ2-1	13	TRBD2	TGTGCCACCAGTAGGGCTAGCGGGACTGAGCAGTTCTTC	CATSRASGTEQFF
TRBV20-1	.	TRBJ1-2	14	TRBD1	TGCAGTGCTCTCGAAAAGACAGGGCCCGATGGCTACACCTTC	CSALEKTGPDGYTF
TRBV12-3/TRBV12-4	few	TRBJ1-5	17	.	TGTGCCAGCAGTAGATCTTCCGGGACACCGGGCAATCAGCCCCAGCATTTT	CASSRSSGTPGNQPQHF
TRBV19	.	TRBJ2-1	13	.	TGTGCCAGTAGTAGGGAGTTGGCAAACGAGCAGTTCTTC	CASSRELANEQFF
TRBV28	.	TRBJ2-7	15	TRBD1	TGTGCCAGCAACCGTCCGGGACAGACTCCCTACGAGCAGTACTTC	CASNRPGQTPYEQYF
TRBV20-1	few	TRBJ1-6	13	.	TGCAGTGCTAGTCCCAGGGTGGATTCACCCCTCCACTTT	CSASPRVDSPLHF
TRBV29-1	many	TRBJ2-1	11	.	TGCAGCGTTCTCGCCTACAATGAGCAGTTCTTC	CSVLAYNEQFF